The rows below give T cell receptor beta chains drawn from one sample of a study of T-cell memory formation after mild COVID-19. TCRdb called the 5' RACE reads again in MiXCR, with one record for every CDR3 protein. The sample lists approximately 230,000 distinct CDR3 sequences, 16% occurring once. The source material was PBMCs or a T cell subset sorted from them (not recorded which). These receptors originate from a man between 18 and 35 years old who had mild COVID-19 (a few samples of this study predate the infection). Cell type and time point are not known. Both conserved end residues are part of each CDR3. For some rows the clone size is stated as once, few or many, or as a class when expanded; others skip it.

V	J	size	CDR3
TRBV25-1	TRBJ1-2	.	CASTLAGDYGYTF
TRBV5-1	TRBJ1-1	.	CASSLFGGHTEAFF
TRBV4-3	TRBJ2-5	.	CASSRDPRGSETQYF
TRBV24-1	TRBJ2-3	few	CATSDTGGPGDTQYF
TRBV4-2	TRBJ1-2	few	CASSLDRRAGYTF
TRBV7-9	TRBJ1-2	many	CASSLEVYGYTF
TRBV5-1	TRBJ1-6	.	CASSSSTFSPLHF
TRBV5-1	TRBJ2-1	few	CASSFDSGYNEQFF
TRBV6-1	TRBJ2-4	.	CASSEAPGPSYIQYF
TRBV12-3/TRBV12-4	TRBJ1-2	.	CSGDLAGGYTF
TRBV28	TRBJ1-5	.	CASLSHRASLGNQPQHF
TRBV7-2	TRBJ2-7	few	CASRPGGYSYEQYF
TRBV6-5	TRBJ2-7	.	CASSYGGGGKNYEQYF
TRBV28	TRBJ2-3	many	CASSLGGDTQYF
TRBV7-2	TRBJ2-5	many	CASSRDRGETQYF
TRBV28	TRBJ1-2	.	CASTLNGGARYGYTF
TRBV14	TRBJ1-1	few	CASSQVGTGKAFF
TRBV10-3	TRBJ1-5	.	CAISGTVSNQPQHF
TRBV3-1	TRBJ2-4	many	CASSRNSGGQNIQYF
TRBV20-1	TRBJ2-1	.	CSVRDGNNEQFF